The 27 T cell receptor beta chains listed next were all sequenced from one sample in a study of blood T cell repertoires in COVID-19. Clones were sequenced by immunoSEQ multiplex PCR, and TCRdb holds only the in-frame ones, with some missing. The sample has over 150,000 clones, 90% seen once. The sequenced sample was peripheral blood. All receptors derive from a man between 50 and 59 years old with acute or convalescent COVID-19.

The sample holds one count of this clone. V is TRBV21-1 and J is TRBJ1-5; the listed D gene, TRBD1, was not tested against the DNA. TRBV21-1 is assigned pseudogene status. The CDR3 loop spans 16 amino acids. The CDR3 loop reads CASSKIYNRADQPQHF. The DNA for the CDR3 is TGTGCCAGCAGCAAAATTTATAACAGGGCGGATCAGCCCCAGCATTTT.

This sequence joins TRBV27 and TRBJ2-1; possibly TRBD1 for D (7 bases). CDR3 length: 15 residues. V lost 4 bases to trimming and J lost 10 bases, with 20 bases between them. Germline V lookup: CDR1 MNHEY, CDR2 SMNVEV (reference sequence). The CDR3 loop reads CASSSQGGVLREQFF. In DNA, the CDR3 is TGTGCCAGCAGTTCCCAGGGGGGAGTCCTAAGAGAGCAGTTCTTC.

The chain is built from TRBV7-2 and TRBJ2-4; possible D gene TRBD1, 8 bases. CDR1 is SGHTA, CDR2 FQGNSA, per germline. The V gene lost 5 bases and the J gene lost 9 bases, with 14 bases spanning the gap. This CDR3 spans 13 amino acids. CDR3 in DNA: TGTGCCAGCAGCACGACAGGGGAGGGCATTCAGTACTTC. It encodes CASSTTGEGIQYF.

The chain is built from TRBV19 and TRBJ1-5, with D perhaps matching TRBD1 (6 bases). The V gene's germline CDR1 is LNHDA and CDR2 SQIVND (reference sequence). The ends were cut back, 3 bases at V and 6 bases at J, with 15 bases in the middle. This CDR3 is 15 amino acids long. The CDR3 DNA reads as TGTGCCAGTAGTATTTCCAGGGGAGCGGCTCAGCCCCAGCATTTT. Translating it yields CASSISRGAAQPQHF.

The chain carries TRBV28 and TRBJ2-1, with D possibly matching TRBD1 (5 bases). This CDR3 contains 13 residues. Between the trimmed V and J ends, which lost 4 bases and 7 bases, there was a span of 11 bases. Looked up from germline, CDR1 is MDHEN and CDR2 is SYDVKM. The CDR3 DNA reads TGTGCCAGCAGTTCGTACAGGAAGAATGAGCAGTTCTTC. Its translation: CASSSYRKNEQFF.

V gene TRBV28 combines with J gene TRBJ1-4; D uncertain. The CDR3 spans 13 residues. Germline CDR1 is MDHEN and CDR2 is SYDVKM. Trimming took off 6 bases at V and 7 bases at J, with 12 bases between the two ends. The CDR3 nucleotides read TGTGCCAGCAGACTAACGGGAGTTGAAAAACTGTTTTTT. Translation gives CASRLTGVEKLFF.

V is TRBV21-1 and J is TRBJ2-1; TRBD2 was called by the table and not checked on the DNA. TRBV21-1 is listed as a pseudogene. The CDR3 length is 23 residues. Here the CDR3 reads CASSKAPGLAGKAVSSSYNEQFF. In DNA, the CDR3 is TGTGCCAGCAGCAAAGCGCCCGGACTAGCGGGAAAGGCAGTTTCAAGCTCCTACAATGAGCAGTTCTTC.

CDR3 loop: CASMDRGRGQPQHF. The CDR3 region has the DNA TGTGCCAGCATGGACAGGGGGCGAGGTCAGCCCCAGCATTTT. The gene calls are TRBV6-5 and TRBJ1-5; 11 positions agree with TRBD1. Germline CDR1 reads MNHEY; CDR2 reads SVGAGI. The CDR3 has 14 amino acids. V shed 7 bases, J shed 6 bases, and the junction held 5 bases outside the gene matches.

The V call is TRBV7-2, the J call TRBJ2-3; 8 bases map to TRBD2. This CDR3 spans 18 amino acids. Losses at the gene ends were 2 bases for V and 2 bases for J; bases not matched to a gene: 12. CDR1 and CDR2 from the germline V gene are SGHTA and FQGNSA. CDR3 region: CASSLTPLGGGHTDTQYF. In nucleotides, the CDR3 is TGTGCCAGCAGCTTAACCCCCTTAGGCGGGGGGCACACAGATACGCAGTATTTT.

CDR3 residues: CASSQLPVGLAGGLSYNEQFF. CDR3 sequence (DNA): TGTGCCAGCAGCCAACTTCCGGTGGGACTAGCGGGAGGTCTCTCCTACAATGAGCAGTTCTTC. The rearrangement uses TRBV14 and TRBJ2-1; the match to TRBD2 covers 15 bases. The V gene end was trimmed by 2 bases and the J gene end by 0 bases; junction bases not matched to a gene: 11. The CDR3 spans 21 residues. Germline assignment: CDR1 SGHDN and CDR2 FVKESK.

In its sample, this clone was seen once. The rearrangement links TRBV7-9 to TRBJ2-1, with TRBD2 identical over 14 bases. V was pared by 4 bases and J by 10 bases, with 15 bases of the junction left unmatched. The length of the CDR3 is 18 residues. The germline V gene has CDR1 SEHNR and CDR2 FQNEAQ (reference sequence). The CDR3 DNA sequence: TGTGCCAGCAGCTCCTCCGTACTGGGGACTAGCGGGAGTGGAGAGCAGTTCTTC. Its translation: CASSSSVLGTSGSGEQFF.

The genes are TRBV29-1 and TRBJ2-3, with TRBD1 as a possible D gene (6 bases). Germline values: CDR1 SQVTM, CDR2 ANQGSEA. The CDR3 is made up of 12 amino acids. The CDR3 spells CSGQPSWDTQYF. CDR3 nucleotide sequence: TGCAGTGGACAGCCCTCCTGGGATACGCAGTATTTT.

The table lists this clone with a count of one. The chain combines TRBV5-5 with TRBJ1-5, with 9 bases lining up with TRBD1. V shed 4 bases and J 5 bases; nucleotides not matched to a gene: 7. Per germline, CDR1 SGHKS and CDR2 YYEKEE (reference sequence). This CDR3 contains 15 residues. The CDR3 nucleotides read TGTGCCAGCAGCCCGACCACAGGGGGCTATCAGCCCCAGCATTTT. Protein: CASSPTTGGYQPQHF.

CDR3 loop: CASSRQGWTEAFF. The CDR3 DNA follows: TGCGCCAGCAGTCGCCAGGGGTGGACTGAAGCTTTCTTT. The rearrangement uses TRBV5-1 and TRBJ1-1, with D possibly being TRBD1 (6 bases). Germline lookup yields CDR1 SGHRS and CDR2 YFSETQ. V lost 5 bases and J 5 bases, leaving 13 bases between the germline ends. The CDR3 is 13 residues long.

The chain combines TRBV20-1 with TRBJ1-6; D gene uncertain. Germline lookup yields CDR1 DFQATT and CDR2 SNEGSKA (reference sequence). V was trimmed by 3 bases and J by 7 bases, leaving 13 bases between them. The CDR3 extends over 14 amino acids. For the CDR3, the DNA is TGCAGTGCTAGTCGCTCTACTTTAAATTCACCCCTCCACTTT. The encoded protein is CSASRSTLNSPLHF.

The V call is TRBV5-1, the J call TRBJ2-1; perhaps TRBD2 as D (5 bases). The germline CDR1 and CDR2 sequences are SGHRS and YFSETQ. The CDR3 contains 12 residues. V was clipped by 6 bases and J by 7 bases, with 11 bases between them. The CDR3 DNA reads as TGCGCCAGCAAAGCGAGGGAAAATGAGCAGTTCTTC. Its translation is CASKARENEQFF.

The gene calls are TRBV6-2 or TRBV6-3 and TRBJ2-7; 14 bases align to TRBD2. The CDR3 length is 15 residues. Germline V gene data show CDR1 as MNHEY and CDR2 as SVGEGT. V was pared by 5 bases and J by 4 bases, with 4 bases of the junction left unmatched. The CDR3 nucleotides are TGTGCCAGCAGTGGACGGACTAGCGGGAGGTACGAGCAGTACTTC. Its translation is CASSGRTSGRYEQYF.

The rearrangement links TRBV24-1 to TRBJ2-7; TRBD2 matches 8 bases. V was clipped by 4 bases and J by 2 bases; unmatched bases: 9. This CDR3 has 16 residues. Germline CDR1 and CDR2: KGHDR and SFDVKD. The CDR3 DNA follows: TGTGCCACCAGTGAAAAAGCGGGAGCGACCCCCTACGAGCAGTACTTC. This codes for CATSEKAGATPYEQYF.

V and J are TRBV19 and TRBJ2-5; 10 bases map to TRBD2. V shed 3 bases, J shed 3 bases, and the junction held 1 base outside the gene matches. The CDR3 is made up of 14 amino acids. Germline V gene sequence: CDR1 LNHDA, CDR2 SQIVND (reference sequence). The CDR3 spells CASSMLAGEETQYF. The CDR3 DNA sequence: TGTGCCAGTAGTATGCTAGCGGGGGAAGAGACCCAGTACTTC.

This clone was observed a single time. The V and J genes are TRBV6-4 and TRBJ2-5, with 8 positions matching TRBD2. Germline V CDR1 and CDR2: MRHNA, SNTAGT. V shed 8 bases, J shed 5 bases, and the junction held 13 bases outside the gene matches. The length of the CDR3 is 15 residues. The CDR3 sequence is CASPYSGVSGETQYF. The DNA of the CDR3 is TGTGCCAGCCCCTATAGCGGGGTTAGTGGTGAGACCCAGTACTTC.

In nucleotides, the CDR3 is TGTGCCAGTACCACCCCGGGCACTAGCGGGAGGAATGAGCAGTTCTTC. Its translation is CASTTPGTSGRNEQFF. The rearrangement uses TRBV19 and TRBJ2-1, with 12 bases that match TRBD2. In germline, CDR1 is LNHDA, CDR2 SQIVND (reference sequence). This CDR3 is 16 amino acids long. The ends lost 7 bases at V and 7 bases at J; junction bases unmatched: 11.

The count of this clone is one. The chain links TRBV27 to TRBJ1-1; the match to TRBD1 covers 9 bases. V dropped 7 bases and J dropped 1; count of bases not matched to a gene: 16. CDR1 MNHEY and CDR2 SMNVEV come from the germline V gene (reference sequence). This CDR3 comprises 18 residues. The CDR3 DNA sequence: TGTGCCAGCAACCGCTATGATGACAGGGGGAGGGCGAACACTGAAGCTTTCTTT. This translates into CASNRYDDRGRANTEAFF.

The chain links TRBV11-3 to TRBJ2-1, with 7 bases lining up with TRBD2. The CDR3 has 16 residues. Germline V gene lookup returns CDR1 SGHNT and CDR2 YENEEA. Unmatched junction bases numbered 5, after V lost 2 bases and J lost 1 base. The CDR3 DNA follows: TGTGCCAGCAGCTTAACGAGGGAGGGGTCCTACAATGAGCAGTTCTTC. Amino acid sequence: CASSLTREGSYNEQFF.

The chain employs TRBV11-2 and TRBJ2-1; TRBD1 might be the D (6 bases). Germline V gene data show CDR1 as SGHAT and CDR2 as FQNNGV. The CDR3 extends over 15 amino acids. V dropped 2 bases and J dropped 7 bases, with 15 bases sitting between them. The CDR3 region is CASSLRPGVSNEQFF. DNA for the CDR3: TGTGCCAGCAGCTTACGGCCAGGGGTATCGAATGAGCAGTTCTTC.

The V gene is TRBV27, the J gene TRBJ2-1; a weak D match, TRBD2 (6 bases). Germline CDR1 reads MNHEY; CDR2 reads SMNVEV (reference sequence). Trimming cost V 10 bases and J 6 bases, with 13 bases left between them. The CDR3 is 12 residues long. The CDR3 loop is CATMTSTNEQFF. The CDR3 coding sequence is TGTGCCACCATGACTAGTACCAATGAGCAGTTCTTC.

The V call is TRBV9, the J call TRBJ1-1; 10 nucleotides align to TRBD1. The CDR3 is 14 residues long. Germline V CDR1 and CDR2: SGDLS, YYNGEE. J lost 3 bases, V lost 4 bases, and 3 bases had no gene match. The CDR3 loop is CASSRQGADTEAFF. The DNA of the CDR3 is TGTGCCAGCAGCCGACAGGGGGCGGACACTGAAGCTTTCTTT.

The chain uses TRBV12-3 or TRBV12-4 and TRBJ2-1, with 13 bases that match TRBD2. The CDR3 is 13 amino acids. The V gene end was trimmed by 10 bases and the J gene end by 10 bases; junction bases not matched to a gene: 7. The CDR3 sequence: CATKGLAGLEQFF. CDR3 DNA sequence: TGTGCCACCAAGGGACTAGCGGGATTGGAGCAGTTCTTC.